Described below is a single T cell receptor (beta chain) sequence and its context. This sample was included in a study of blood T cell repertoires in COVID-19. Study information: Samples taken during acute and convalescent COVID-19 were collected in the United States, Italy and Spain. Nucleic acid was either cDNA or gDNA, and it came from T cells, B-cell-depleted T cells, or PBMCs.

Original methodology: Counts of nucleated cells, estimated from reference gene primer amplification, were obtained. TCRdb's table, derived via immunoSEQ multiplex PCR, lists solely in-frame clones and lacks some. The V and J calls and clone size are taken from that table; D and trimming were inferred from the DNA. The sample gives over 200,000 clones, around 86% of which show up once; 2.2% is in the top ten. Material for sequencing was peripheral blood. The receptor comes from a man under 40 who had recovered from COVID-19.

In DNA, the CDR3 is TGTGCCAGTAGTACCGGACACCTGAACACTGAAGCTTTCTTT. It encodes CASSTGHLNTEAFF. J is TRBJ1-1 and V is TRBV19, with D possibly TRBD1 on 5 matching bases. The length of the CDR3 is 14 residues. V was cut by 4 bases and J by 0 bases, with 9 bases left in between. Germline values: CDR1 LNHDA, CDR2 SQIVND (reference sequence).